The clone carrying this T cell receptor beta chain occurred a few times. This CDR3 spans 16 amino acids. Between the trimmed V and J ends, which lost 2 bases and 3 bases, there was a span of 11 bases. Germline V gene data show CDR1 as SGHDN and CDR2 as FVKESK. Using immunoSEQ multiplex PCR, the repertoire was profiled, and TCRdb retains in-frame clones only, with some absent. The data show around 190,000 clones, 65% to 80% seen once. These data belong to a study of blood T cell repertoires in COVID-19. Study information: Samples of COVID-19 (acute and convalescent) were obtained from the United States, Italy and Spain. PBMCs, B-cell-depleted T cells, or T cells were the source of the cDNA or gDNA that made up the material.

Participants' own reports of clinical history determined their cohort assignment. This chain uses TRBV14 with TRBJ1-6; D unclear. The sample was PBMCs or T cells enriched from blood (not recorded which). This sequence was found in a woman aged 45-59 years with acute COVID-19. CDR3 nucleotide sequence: TGTGCCAGCAGCCAATTTCGCGGCATCTATAATTCACCCCTCCACTTT. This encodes CASSQFRGIYNSPLHF.